This entry features one T cell receptor beta chain sequence. Its target is not known. Trimming shortened V by 3 bases and J by 2 bases, and 15 bases separated the two germline ends. The CDR3 is 15 amino acids. Germline CDR1 SQVTM, CDR2 ANQGSEA. This sample is drawn from a study of OX40 agonist ivuxolimab in advanced cancers. Whole-study findings and limits: Doses of 0.1 to 3.0 mg/kg were accompanied by clonal expansion of CD4+ and CD8+ blood T cells by week 6.

Profiling relied on immunoSEQ multiplex PCR, and the TCRdb table lists in-frame clones only, not all of them. Among some 68,000 clones listed, approximately 87% were seen once. Material: CD4+ or CD8+ T cells sorted from blood, obtained in a trial of the OX40 agonist ivuxolimab. The source of this sequence is an adult with an advanced solid tumor such as melanoma, head and neck, liver or kidney cancer. V usage is TRBV29-1 and J usage is TRBJ2-3, with D hard to call. CDR3 DNA: TGCAGCGTTGACCAGACAAATTTCTTCACAGATACGCAGTATTTT. Amino acids: CSVDQTNFFTDTQYF.